One T cell receptor beta chain is described in this entry. The sample contains more than one DNA sequence encoding this CDR3. The data were obtained in a study of Ad26.COV2.S vaccination and SARS-CoV-2 variants. The treatment was: 15 to 20 received Ad26.COV2.S at low or high dose, single or two shots; 5 received placebo; per-sample allocation not given. At day 63 after the first vaccine or placebo injection, samples were drawn. Repertoires were generated with immunoSEQ multiplex PCR, while TCRdb's copy carries only in-frame clones and drops some. The sample records hundreds of thousands of clones, 75% to 90% being singletons. CDR3 length: 10 residues. V was trimmed by 3 bases and J by 5 bases, leaving 4 bases between them. Per germline, CDR1 DFQATT and CDR2 SNEGSKA (reference sequence).

Specimen: peripheral blood, collected in a trial of Ad26.COV2.S vaccine versus placebo. The chain joins TRBV20-1 to TRBJ1-2; unclear D gene. This sequence was found in a person aged 18-60 years who received the Ad26.COV2.S COVID-19 vaccine or a placebo. The CDR3 spells CSASSYGYTF. In DNA, the CDR3 is TGCAGTGCTAGTTCATATGGCTACACCTTC.